Here is one T cell receptor beta chain with its context. Germline-derived CDR1 and CDR2 are SGHDN and FVKESK. CDR3 length: 14 residues. V dropped 0 bases and J dropped 8 bases, with 13 bases sitting between them. This entry comes from a study of blood T cell repertoires in COVID-19. In the study overall: Spain, Italy and the United States supplied samples that represented acute and convalescent COVID-19. T cells, B-cell-depleted T cells, or PBMCs supplied cDNA or gDNA.

Authors' processing steps: How many nucleated cells were present was estimated from reference gene primer amplification. The repertoire was sequenced with immunoSEQ multiplex PCR; TCRdb's copy has only in-frame clones and lacks some. For V, J and clone size, that table is used; D and trimming come from the DNA. This table has about 87,000 clones, roughly four fifths appearing once. Sequencing input: peripheral blood. This chain connects TRBV14 to TRBJ1-2; D is unresolved. The TCR sequence derives from a woman between 65 and 79 years old with acute or convalescent COVID-19. The CDR3 sequence is CASSQDRQTRGYTF. Written as DNA, the CDR3 is TGTGCCAGCAGCCAAGATAGGCAGACACGGGGCTACACCTTC.